This is a list of T cell receptor beta chains from one sample in a study of naive and memory T cell subsets. TCRdb reprocessed the 5' RACE reads with MiXCR, giving one entry per CDR3 protein. The sample carries about 62,000 distinct CDR3 sequences, 8% recorded once. The receptors here all came from a female donor in good health. Each CDR3 is given with its conserved first and last residue. The D gene is left open where the match is weak. The size entry is marked missing in some rows and otherwise reads once, few, many or a size class.

>TRBV7-9|-|TRBJ2-1|-
CASSLGHSPYNEQFF
TGTGCCAGCAGCTTAGGGCATTCCCCCTACAATGAGCAGTTCTTC
>TRBV19|many|TRBJ1-5|-
CASSPGPEAQPQHF
TGTGCCAGTAGCCCGGGGCCCGAGGCTCAGCCCCAGCATTTT
>TRBV19|few|TRBJ1-1|-
CASSIGLRLNTEAFF
TGTGCCAGTAGTATCGGTCTAAGGCTGAACACTGAAGCTTTCTTT
>TRBV7-2|-|TRBJ2-5|-
CASSLVPHFQETQYF
TGTGCCAGCAGCTTAGTTCCTCATTTCCAAGAGACCCAGTACTTC
>TRBV12-5|few|TRBJ1-1|-
CASALYTEAFF
TGTGCTAGTGCCCTTTACACTGAAGCTTTCTTT
>TRBV29-1|many|TRBJ1-1|-
CSPAAQGNTEAFF
TGCAGCCCAGCCGCTCAGGGGAACACTGAAGCTTTCTTT
>TRBV28|-|TRBJ1-4|TRBD1
CASRITGAVEKLFF
TGTGCCAGCAGAATTACAGGGGCGGTTGAAAAACTGTTTTTT
>TRBV11-3|-|TRBJ2-1|-
CASSLPPPHNEQFF
TGTGCCAGCAGCTTACCCCCTCCCCACAATGAGCAGTTCTTC
>TRBV12-3/TRBV12-4|many|TRBJ1-1|-
CASSLGPEAFF
TGTGCCAGCAGTTTAGGACCTGAAGCTTTCTTT
>TRBV18|many|TRBJ2-7|-
CASSPPSSPGHEQYF
TGTGCCAGCTCACCACCGTCTAGTCCCGGCCACGAGCAGTACTTC
>TRBV13|-|TRBJ2-2|-
CASSLVPNTGELFF
TGTGCCAGCAGCTTAGTTCCTAACACCGGGGAGCTGTTTTTT
>TRBV5-4|few|TRBJ1-2|TRBD1
CASSFGQGELNGYTF
TGTGCCAGCAGCTTCGGACAGGGAGAGTTGAATGGCTACACCTTC
>TRBV28|-|TRBJ2-7|-
CASINTSGGRREQYF
TGTGCCAGCATTAACACTTCGGGCGGCCGGCGCGAGCAGTACTTC
>TRBV6-5|-|TRBJ2-1|TRBD2
CASSYLAGGSNEQFF
TGTGCCAGCAGTTACCTAGCGGGAGGTTCGAATGAGCAGTTCTTC
>TRBV7-9|-|TRBJ2-3|TRBD2
CASSIGTSGHTDTQYF
TGTGCCAGCAGCATCGGGACTAGCGGACACACAGATACGCAGTATTTT
>TRBV30|-|TRBJ2-7|-
CAWSTTEQYF
TGTGCCTGGAGTACCACCGAGCAGTACTTC
>TRBV27|many|TRBJ2-7|-
CASSPTGLAYEQYF
TGTGCCAGCAGCCCAACCGGACTGGCCTACGAGCAGTACTTC
>TRBV7-9|few|TRBJ2-3|-
CASSFYSLSTDTQYF
TGTGCCAGCAGCTTTTACAGCCTGAGCACAGATACGCAGTATTTT
>TRBV20-1|few|TRBJ2-1|TRBD2
CSAVAGTSGNTEQFF
TGCAGTGCTGTGGCTGGGACTAGCGGGAATACTGAGCAGTTCTTC
>TRBV6-5|few|TRBJ1-1|TRBD1
CASSPTGVHTEAFF
TGTGCCAGCAGTCCAACAGGGGTGCACACTGAAGCTTTCTTT
>TRBV20-1|few|TRBJ1-5|TRBD1
CSAREGLQGNSNQPQHF
TGCAGTGCTAGAGAGGGGCTACAGGGGAATAGCAATCAGCCCCAGCATTTT
>TRBV20-1|few|TRBJ2-7|TRBD2
CSAPWTSGSPYEQYF
TGCAGTGCTCCATGGACTAGCGGGAGTCCCTACGAGCAGTACTTC
>TRBV5-1|many|TRBJ2-3|TRBD1
CASSFPTGPTDTQYF
TGCGCCAGCAGCTTCCCGACAGGGCCCACAGATACGCAGTATTTT
>TRBV9|-|TRBJ2-3|TRBD1
CASSGDRGSTDTQYF
TGTGCCAGCAGCGGGGACAGGGGAAGCACAGATACGCAGTATTTT
>TRBV7-2|-|TRBJ1-1|-
CASSPSLGRGGAEAFF
TGTGCCAGCAGCCCATCTTTGGGCAGGGGCGGGGCTGAAGCTTTCTTT
>TRBV2|-|TRBJ2-2|-
CASREGTNTGELFF
TGTGCCAGCAGGGAGGGAACGAACACCGGGGAGCTGTTTTTT